This T cell receptor beta chain was identified during a study of OX40 agonist ivuxolimab in advanced cancers. V dropped 3 bases and J dropped 4; count of bases not matched to a gene: 2. In germline, CDR1 is KGHSH, CDR2 LQKENI. This CDR3 region has 14 residues. Here immunoSEQ multiplex PCR was the method, and the copy in TCRdb shows in-frame clones only, minus some. The data show about 60,000 clones, 85% seen once. Sequencing was performed on CD4+ or CD8+ T cells sorted from blood, taken in a trial of the OX40 agonist ivuxolimab. The chain is built from TRBV18 and TRBJ1-1; 10 nucleotides match TRBD1. The sequence was obtained from an adult with an advanced solid tumor such as melanoma, head and neck, liver or kidney cancer. The CDR3 spells CASSPGQGTTEAFF. Written as DNA, the CDR3 is TGTGCCAGCTCACCGGGACAGGGGACCACTGAAGCTTTCTTT.